Described below is a single T cell receptor beta chain sequence and its context. This specimen comes from a study of blood T cell repertoires in COVID-19. Repertoires were generated with immunoSEQ multiplex PCR, while TCRdb's copy carries only in-frame clones and drops some. Among about 210,000 clones listed, around 81% were seen once. The V gene lost 1 base and the J gene lost 2 bases, with 17 bases spanning the gap. The CDR3 runs 16 residues. Germline CDR1 reads GTSNPN; CDR2 reads SVGIG (reference sequence). Study members were between about 18 and 100 years old and lived in 20 to 30 US regions. This sequence was found in a woman in her forties or fifties with acute COVID-19. The chain couples TRBV30 to TRBJ1-1; possibly TRBD1 for D (5 bases). The specimen was PBMCs or T cells enriched from blood (not recorded which). The CDR3 DNA reads as TGTGCCTGGAGTGCAAACTTGGGGCAGATCAACACTGAAGCTTTCTTT. This codes for CAWSANLGQINTEAFF.